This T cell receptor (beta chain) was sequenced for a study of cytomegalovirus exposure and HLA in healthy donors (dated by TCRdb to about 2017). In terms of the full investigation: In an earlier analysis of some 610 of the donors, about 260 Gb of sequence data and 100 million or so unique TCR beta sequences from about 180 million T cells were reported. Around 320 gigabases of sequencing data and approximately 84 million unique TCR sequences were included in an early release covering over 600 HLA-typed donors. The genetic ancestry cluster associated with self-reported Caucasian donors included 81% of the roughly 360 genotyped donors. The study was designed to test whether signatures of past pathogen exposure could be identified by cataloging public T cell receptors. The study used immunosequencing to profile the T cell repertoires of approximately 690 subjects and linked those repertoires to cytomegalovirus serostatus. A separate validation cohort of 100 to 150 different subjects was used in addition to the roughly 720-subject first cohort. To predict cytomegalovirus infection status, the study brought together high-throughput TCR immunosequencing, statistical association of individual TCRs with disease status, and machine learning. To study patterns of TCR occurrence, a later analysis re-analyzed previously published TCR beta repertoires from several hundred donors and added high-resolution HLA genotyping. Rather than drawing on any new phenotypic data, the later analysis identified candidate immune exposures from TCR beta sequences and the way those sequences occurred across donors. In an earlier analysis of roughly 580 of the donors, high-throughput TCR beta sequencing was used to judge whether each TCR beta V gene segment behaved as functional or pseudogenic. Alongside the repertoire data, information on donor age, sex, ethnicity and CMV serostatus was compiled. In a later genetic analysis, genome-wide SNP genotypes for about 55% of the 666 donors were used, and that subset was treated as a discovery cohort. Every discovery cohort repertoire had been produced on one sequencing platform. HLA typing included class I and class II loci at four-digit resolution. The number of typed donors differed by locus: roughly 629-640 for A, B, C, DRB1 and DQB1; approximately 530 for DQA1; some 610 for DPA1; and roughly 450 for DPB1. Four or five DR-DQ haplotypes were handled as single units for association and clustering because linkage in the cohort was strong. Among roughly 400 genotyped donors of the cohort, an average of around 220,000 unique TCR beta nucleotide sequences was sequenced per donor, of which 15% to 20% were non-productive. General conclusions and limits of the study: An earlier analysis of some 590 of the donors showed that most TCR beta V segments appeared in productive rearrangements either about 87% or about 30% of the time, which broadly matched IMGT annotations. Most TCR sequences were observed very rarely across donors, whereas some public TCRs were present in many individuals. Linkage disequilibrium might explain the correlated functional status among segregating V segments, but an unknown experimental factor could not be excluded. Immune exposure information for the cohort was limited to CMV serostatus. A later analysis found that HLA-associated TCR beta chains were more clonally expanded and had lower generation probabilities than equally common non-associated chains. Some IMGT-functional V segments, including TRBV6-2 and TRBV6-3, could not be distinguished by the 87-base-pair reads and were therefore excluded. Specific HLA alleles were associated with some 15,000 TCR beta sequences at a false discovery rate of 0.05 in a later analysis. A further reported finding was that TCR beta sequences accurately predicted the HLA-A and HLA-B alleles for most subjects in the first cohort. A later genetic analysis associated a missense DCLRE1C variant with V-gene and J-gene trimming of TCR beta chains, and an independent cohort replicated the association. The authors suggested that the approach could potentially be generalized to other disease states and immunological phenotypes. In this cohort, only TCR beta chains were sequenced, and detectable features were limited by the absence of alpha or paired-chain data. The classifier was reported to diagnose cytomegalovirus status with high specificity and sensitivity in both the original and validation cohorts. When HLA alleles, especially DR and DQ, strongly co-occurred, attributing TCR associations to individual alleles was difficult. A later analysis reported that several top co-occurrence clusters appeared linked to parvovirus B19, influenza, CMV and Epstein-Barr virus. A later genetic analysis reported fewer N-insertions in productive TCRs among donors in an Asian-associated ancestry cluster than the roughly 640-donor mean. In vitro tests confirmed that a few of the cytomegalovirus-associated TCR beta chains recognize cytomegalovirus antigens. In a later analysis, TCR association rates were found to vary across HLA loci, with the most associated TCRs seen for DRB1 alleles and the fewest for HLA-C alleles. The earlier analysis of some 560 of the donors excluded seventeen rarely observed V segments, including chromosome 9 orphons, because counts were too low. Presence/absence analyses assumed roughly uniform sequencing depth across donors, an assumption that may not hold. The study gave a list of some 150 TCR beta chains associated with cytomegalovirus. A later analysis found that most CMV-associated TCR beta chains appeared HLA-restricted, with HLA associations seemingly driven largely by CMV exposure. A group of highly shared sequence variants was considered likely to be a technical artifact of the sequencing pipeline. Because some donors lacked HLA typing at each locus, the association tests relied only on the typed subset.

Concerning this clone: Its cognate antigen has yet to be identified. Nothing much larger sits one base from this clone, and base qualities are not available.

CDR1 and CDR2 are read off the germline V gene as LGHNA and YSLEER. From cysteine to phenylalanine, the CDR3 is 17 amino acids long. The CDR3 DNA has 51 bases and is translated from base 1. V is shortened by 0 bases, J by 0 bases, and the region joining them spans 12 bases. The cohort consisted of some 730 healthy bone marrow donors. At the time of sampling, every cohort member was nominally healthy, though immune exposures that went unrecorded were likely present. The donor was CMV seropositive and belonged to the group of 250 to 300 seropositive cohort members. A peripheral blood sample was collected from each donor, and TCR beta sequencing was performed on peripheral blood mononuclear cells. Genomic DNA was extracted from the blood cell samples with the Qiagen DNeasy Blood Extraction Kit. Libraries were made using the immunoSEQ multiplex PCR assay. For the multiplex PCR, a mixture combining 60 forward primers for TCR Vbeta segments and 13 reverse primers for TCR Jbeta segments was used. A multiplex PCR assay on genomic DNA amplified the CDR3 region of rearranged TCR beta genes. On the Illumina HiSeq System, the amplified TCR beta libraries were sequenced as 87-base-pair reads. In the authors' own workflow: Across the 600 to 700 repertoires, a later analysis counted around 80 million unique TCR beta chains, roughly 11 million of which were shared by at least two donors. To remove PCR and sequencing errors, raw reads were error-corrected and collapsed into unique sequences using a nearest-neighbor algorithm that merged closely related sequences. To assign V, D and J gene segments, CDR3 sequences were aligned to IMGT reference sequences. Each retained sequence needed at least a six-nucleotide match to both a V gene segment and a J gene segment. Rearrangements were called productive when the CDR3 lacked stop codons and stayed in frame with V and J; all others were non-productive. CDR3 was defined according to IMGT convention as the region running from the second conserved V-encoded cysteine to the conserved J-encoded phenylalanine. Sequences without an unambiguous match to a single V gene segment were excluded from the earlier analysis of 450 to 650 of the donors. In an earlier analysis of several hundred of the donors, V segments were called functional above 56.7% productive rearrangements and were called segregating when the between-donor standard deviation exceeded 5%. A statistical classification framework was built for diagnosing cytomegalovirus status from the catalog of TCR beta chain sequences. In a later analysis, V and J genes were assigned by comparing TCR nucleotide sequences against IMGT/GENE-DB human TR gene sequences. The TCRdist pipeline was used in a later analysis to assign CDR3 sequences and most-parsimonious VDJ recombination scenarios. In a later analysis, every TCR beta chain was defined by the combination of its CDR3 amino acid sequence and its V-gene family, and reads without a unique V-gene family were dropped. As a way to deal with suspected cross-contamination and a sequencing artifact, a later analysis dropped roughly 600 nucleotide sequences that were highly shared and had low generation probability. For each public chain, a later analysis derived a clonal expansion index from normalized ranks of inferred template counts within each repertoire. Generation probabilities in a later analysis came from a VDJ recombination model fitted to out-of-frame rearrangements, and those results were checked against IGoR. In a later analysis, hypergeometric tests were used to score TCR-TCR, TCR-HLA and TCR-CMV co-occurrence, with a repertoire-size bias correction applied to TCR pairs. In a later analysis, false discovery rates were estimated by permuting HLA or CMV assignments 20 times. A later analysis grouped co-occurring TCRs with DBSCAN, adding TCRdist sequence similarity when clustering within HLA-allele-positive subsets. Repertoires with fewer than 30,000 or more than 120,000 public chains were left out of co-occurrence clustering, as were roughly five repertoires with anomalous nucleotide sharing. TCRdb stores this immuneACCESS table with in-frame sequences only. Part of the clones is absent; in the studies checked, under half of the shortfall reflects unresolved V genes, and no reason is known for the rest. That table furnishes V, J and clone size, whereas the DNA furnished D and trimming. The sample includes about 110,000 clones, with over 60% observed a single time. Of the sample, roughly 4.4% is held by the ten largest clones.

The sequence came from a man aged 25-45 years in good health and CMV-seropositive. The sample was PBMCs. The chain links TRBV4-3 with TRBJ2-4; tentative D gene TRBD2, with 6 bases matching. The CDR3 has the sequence CASSQELEGLAKNIQYF. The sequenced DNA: TGCGCCAGCAGCCAAGAGTTGGAGGGGCTAGCCAAAAACATTCAGTACTTC.